This T cell receptor (beta chain) was recorded in a study of blood T cell repertoires in COVID-19. Germline V gene lookup returns CDR1 SGHNT and CDR2 YYREEE (reference sequence). Germline trimming cut 0 bases from V and 10 bases from J; bases unmatched to any gene: 8. The length of the CDR3 is 15 residues. During active infection, Seattle patients enrolled and were then monitored through disease. Using immunoSEQ multiplex PCR, the repertoire was profiled, and TCRdb retains in-frame clones only, with some absent. The table has more than 250,000 clones, about 91% seen once; the top ten hold approximately 1.6%.

The chain has TRBV5-4 and TRBJ2-1; 9 positions agree with TRBD1. The TCR was taken from a woman under 40 with COVID-19, enrolled during active disease. Sequences were obtained from peripheral blood. CDR3 region: CASSLEGQGLREQFF. CDR3 sequence (DNA): TGTGCCAGCAGCTTGGAGGGACAGGGTCTTCGGGAGCAGTTCTTC.